These 13 T cell receptor beta chains came from one sample sequenced in a study of metastatic and nonmetastatic thyroid tumors. MiXCR was used by TCRdb to re-call the PCR reads. The sample records 21,000 or so clones, around 18% being singletons. Among the patients, none had received any treatment before thyroid surgery. Material: blood. The receptors were gathered from a male donor with papillary thyroid cancer or a benign thyroid nodule (not recorded which). Some clones in this sample may be carry-over from other donors' samples.

This clone was counted between two and nine times. The CDR3 ends on some other residue instead of the conserved phenylalanine or tryptophan, so this is likely a read error. The rearrangement joins TRBV7-2 to TRBJ2-6; D remains ambiguous. Germline CDR1 and CDR2: SGHTA and FQGNSA. Trimming removed 0 bases from V and 0 bases from J, with 15 bases in between. The CDR3 totals 19 residues. This CDR3 reads CASSLACGQRVSGANVLTI. The CDR3 nucleotides are TGTGCCAGCAGCTTAGCGTGTGGGCAGCGAGTCTCTGGGGCCAACGTCCTGACTATC.

The rearrangement joins TRBV12-3 or TRBV12-4 to TRBJ2-1, with 9 nucleotides matching TRBD1. The CDR3 runs 15 residues. The J segment lost 4 bases and the V segment lost 3 bases, leaving 4 bases of the junction unmatched. The CDR3 reads CASSFTGGIYNEQFF. For the CDR3, the DNA is TGTGCCAGCAGTTTTACAGGGGGCATATACAATGAGCAGTTCTTC.

Here the CDR3 reads CASSGGGPAVNEQFF. CDR3 in DNA: TGTGCCAGCAGTGGCGGGGGGCCCGCCGTCAATGAGCAGTTCTTC. The genes are TRBV28 and TRBJ2-1; 8 bases match TRBD2. With V trimmed by 5 bases and J by 6 bases, 9 bases remained unmatched. The CDR3 runs to 15 residues. Germline CDR1 MDHEN, CDR2 SYDVKM.

This clone has a count of ten or more. The V gene is TRBV4-1, the J gene TRBJ1-1; D gene uncertain. CDR3 length: 15 amino acids. In germline, CDR1 is MGHRA, CDR2 YSYEKL. V lost 3 bases to trimming and J lost 4 bases, with 15 bases between them. The CDR3 region is CASSHLPSSGTEAFF. In DNA, the CDR3 is TGCGCCAGCAGCCACTTACCTTCCTCGGGCACTGAAGCTTTCTTT.

This clone was observed at least ten times. The genes are TRBV9 and TRBJ2-6; D possibly corresponds to TRBD1 (6 bases). Germline V gene sequence: CDR1 SGDLS, CDR2 YYNGEE. The CDR3 runs 14 residues. V dropped 3 bases and J dropped 2 bases, with 6 bases sitting between them. As DNA, the CDR3 is TGTGCCAGCAGCGGGACAGCTGGGGCCAACGTCCTGACTTTC. Translation: CASSGTAGANVLTF.

This clone was found many times. This chain uses TRBV5-1 with TRBJ1-2; the match to TRBD1 covers 8 bases. Per the germline V gene, CDR1 is SGHRS and CDR2 is YFSETQ. V shed 6 bases and J 3 bases; nucleotides not matched to a gene: 7. There are 14 residues in the CDR3. In DNA, the CDR3 is TGCGCCAGCACCATCCAGGGGGCTGACTATGGCTACACCTTC. It is translated as CASTIQGADYGYTF.

This clone was recorded at least ten times. The rearrangement joins TRBV3-1 to TRBJ1-5; 9 bases are shared with TRBD1. The CDR3 totals 13 residues. Germline CDR1 and CDR2: LGHDT and YNNKEL (reference sequence). The V and J ends lost 6 bases and 4 bases, in that order; junction bases with no gene match: 1. CDR3 in DNA: TGTGCCAGCAGAGGGACAGGGAATCAGCCCCAGCATTTT. It codes for CASRGTGNQPQHF.

This clone was found a few times. The CDR3 coding sequence is TGTGCCAGTAGTATAGTGGGGGGGCTTGATACGCAGTATTTT. It is translated as CASSIVGGLDTQYF. V is TRBV19 and J is TRBJ2-3; perhaps TRBD2 as D (7 bases). The CDR3 sequence is 14 residues long. Germline lookup yields CDR1 LNHDA and CDR2 SQIVND (reference sequence). Trimming stripped 1 base from V and 6 bases from J, with 11 bases between.

Many counts were recorded for this clone. The chain recombines TRBV5-4 with TRBJ2-3; D gene uncertain. The germline V gene encodes CDR1 SGHNT and CDR2 YYREEE (reference sequence). The CDR3 totals 15 residues. V was trimmed by 0 bases and J by 0 bases, leaving 8 bases between them. CDR3 sequence reads: CASSLGITSTDTQYF. In DNA, the CDR3 is TGTGCCAGCAGCTTGGGGATAACTAGCACAGATACGCAGTATTTT.

The genes are TRBV6-5 and TRBJ1-1, with D unresolved. The germline V gene has CDR1 MNHEY and CDR2 SVGAGI. The CDR3 runs to 13 residues. The V and J ends lost 8 bases and 0 bases respectively, with 10 bases between them. CDR3 nucleotides: TGTGCCAGCGGGGTGCTAATGAACACTGAAGCTTTCTTT. Its translation is CASGVLMNTEAFF.

The table lists this clone with many counts. The chain joins TRBV11-2 to TRBJ2-1; D may match TRBD1 or TRBD2 (5 bases each). V gave up 4 bases and J gave up 7 bases, with 17 bases separating them. CDR1 SGHAT and CDR2 FQNNGV come from the germline V gene. The CDR3 is made up of 15 amino acids. CDR3 bases: TGTGCCAGCAGCTGGAGAGCAGGGAGTGATAATGAGCAGTTCTTC. It specifies CASSWRAGSDNEQFF.

This chain joins TRBV20-1 and TRBJ2-7; D gene unclear. CDR1 and CDR2 (germline): DFQATT, SNEGSKA (reference sequence). This CDR3 is 13 amino acids long. V was pared by 4 bases and J by 0 bases, with 10 bases between. The CDR3 sequence is CSATHTISYEQYF. For the CDR3, the DNA is TGCAGTGCTACCCACACCATCTCCTACGAGCAGTACTTC.

V and J are TRBV30 and TRBJ2-1; D may be TRBD1 (5 bases). The CDR3 sequence is 13 residues long. Per the germline V gene, CDR1 is GTSNPN and CDR2 is SVGIG (reference sequence). The V and J ends lost 0 bases and 8 bases respectively, with 11 bases between them. CDR3 in amino acids: CAWSVGVYHEQFF. As DNA, the CDR3 is TGTGCCTGGAGTGTAGGGGTTTACCATGAGCAGTTCTTC. The whole variable domain, filled in from reference TRBV30 and TRBJ2-1, reads SQTIHQWPATLVQPVGSPLSLECTVEGTSNPNLYWYRQAAGRGLQLLFYSVGIGQISSEVPQNLSASRPQDRQFILSSKKLLLSDSGFYLCAWSVGVYHEQFFGPGTRLTVL.